This is a list of T cell receptor beta chains from one sample in a study of cytomegalovirus exposure and HLA in healthy donors. Produced via immunoSEQ multiplex PCR; TCRdb's table is partial and in-frame only. Here the sample spans about 120,000 clones, roughly three fifths being singletons. Sequences were obtained from PBMCs. These receptor sequences come from a woman aged 35 to 49 in good health and CMV-seropositive. The CDR3 runs from the conserved cysteine through the conserved F or W. The order of the fields is J gene, D gene, V gene, clone size, CDR3 protein, CDR3 DNA. A D gene is named only where the DNA matches it firmly. The size field is filled for only some rows; it gives once, few, many or a size class.

TRBJ2-3 TRBD2 TRBV5-4 . CASTLAGVTDTQYF TGTGCCAGCACCTTAGCGGGAGTGACAGATACGCAGTATTTT
TRBJ2-7 TRBD2 TRBV4-1 . CASSQVASGTYEQYF TGCGCCAGCAGCCAAGTGGCTAGCGGGACCTACGAGCAGTACTTC
TRBJ2-1 TRBD1 TRBV27 once CASSLYGQGGNNEQFF TGTGCCAGCAGTTTATACGGACAGGGGGGAAACAATGAGCAGTTCTTC
TRBJ2-7 TRBD2 TRBV12-5 . CASGFSPGPGLKTYEQYF TGTGCTAGTGGTTTCTCCCCCGGACCGGGACTAAAAACCTACGAGCAGTACTTC
TRBJ2-7 . TRBV19 . CASSIVPTHEQYF TGTGCCAGTAGTATAGTTCCAACTCACGAGCAGTACTTC
TRBJ2-7 TRBD2 TRBV28 few CASSTGGAGYEQYF TGTGCCAGCAGCACGGGGGGGGCGGGCTACGAGCAGTACTTC
TRBJ2-6 . TRBV9 . CASGGPSGANVLTF TGTGCCAGCGGAGGACCCTCTGGGGCCAACGTCCTGACTTTC
TRBJ1-1 . TRBV2 . CASLRDTGTFF TGTGCCAGCCTCCGGGACACCGGAACTTTCTTT
TRBJ1-6 . TRBV6-5 . CASSYMSGNSPLHF TGTGCCAGCAGTTACATGTCAGGCAATTCACCCCTCCACTTT
TRBJ2-3 . TRBV6-5 . CASSPQGDTRYF TGTGCCAGCAGCCCACAGGGAGATACGCGGTATTTT
TRBJ1-1 TRBD1 TRBV6-5 . CASADRGIKGTEAFF TGTGCCAGCGCGGACAGGGGCATTAAGGGAACTGAAGCTTTCTTT
TRBJ2-7 TRBD1 TRBV18 once CASSLRQGSTYEQYF TGTGCCAGCTCACTCCGACAGGGCTCCACCTACGAGCAGTACTTC
TRBJ2-7 TRBD2 TRBV19 . CASSIAGTSGSEPYEQYF TGTGCCAGTAGTATAGCTGGGACTAGCGGGAGTGAACCCTACGAGCAGTACTTC
TRBJ2-1 TRBD2 TRBV9 . CASSASGGRVDEQFF TGTGCCAGCAGCGCCTCGGGCGGGAGAGTGGATGAGCAGTTCTTC
TRBJ1-1 . TRBV19 . CASSLGYGGMNTEAFF TGTGCCAGTAGTCTTGGATACGGGGGGATGAACACTGAAGCTTTCTTT
TRBJ1-4 . TRBV7-9 few CSSSSSGAVENDFEKLFF TGTTCCAGCAGCTCGAGTGGGGCAGTGGAGAATGATTTTGAAAAACTGTTTTTT
TRBJ2-3 . TRBV9 . CASTTGQRESDTQYF TGTGCCAGCACCACGGGACAGCGGGAGTCAGATACGCAGTATTTT
TRBJ2-3 TRBD2 TRBV6-1 . CASSVAGQVDTQYF TGTGCCAGCAGTGTAGCGGGTCAGGTAGATACGCAGTATTTT
TRBJ2-7 . TRBV4-2 . CASSSVGADSYEQYF TGTGCCAGCAGTAGTGTTGGAGCCGATTCCTACGAGCAGTACTTC
TRBJ2-7 . TRBV9 . CASSVEEGFSYEQYF TGTGCCAGCAGCGTAGAGGAGGGATTTTCCTACGAGCAGTACTTC
TRBJ2-7 . TRBV30 . CAWSVGGINYEQYF TGTGCCTGGAGTGTAGGAGGGATTAACTACGAGCAGTACTTC
TRBJ1-5 TRBD1 TRBV2 . CASSEGDRVIQPQHF TGTGCCAGCAGTGAGGGGGACAGGGTGATTCAGCCCCAGCATTTT